This T cell receptor beta chain came from a study of blood T cell repertoires in COVID-19. CDR3 size: 14 residues. V was clipped by 2 bases and J by 5 bases, with 12 bases between them. Looked up from germline, CDR1 is MNHEY and CDR2 is SVGAGI. Under the authors' procedure: Cell counts per sample came from amplifying reference gene primers. TCRdb keeps only in-frame clones here, not all; method: immunoSEQ multiplex PCR. For V, J and clone size, that table is used; D and trimming come from the DNA. The data show around 400,000 clones, about nine tenths seen once. Everyone who took part was roughly 18 to 89 years old, and they came from over 20 US areas. Cohorts were assigned according to the clinical history that participants reported. Recovered participants had two consecutive negative NP/OP PCR tests, healthcare professional clearance, or symptom resolution.

The sequence was collected from a woman in her 30s who had recovered from COVID-19. The chain employs TRBV6-5 and TRBJ1-1; TRBD1 is a possible D gene (6 bases). The sample comprised PBMCs or T cells enriched from blood (not recorded which). The CDR3 region has the DNA TGTGCCAGCAGTTACCCGGGGGGGCGGACTGAAGCTTTCTTT. It translates to CASSYPGGRTEAFF.